Listed here are 18 T cell receptor beta chains from one sample, sequenced in a study of cytomegalovirus exposure and HLA in healthy donors. PCR involved 60 Vbeta and 13 Jbeta primers. The protocol was immunoSEQ multiplex PCR, while the TCRdb copy is restricted to in-frame clones and leaves out a portion. The sample includes under 200,000 clones, approximately 80% seen only once; the top ten take 2% to 3%. The sequencing input was PBMCs. Source of these receptors: a woman aged 40 to 50 in good health and CMV-seropositive.

The CDR3: CASSQDIISMSEYGYTF. In nucleotides, the CDR3 is TGCGCCAGCAGCCAAGATATTATCTCGATGTCAGAATATGGCTACACCTTC. This chain uses TRBV4-3 with TRBJ1-2; D is ambiguous. V was clipped by 0 bases and J by 5 bases, with 19 bases between them. CDR3 size: 17 residues. Germline-derived CDR1 and CDR2 are LGHNA and YSLEER.

The genes are TRBV19 and TRBJ2-1, with D possibly TRBD1 on 5 matching bases. This CDR3 contains 13 residues. The germline V and J ends were trimmed by 5 bases and 6 bases, with 11 bases remaining between them. The germline gives CDR1 LNHDA, CDR2 SQIVND (reference sequence). The CDR3 loop is CASSLQQVNEQFF. CDR3 sequence (DNA): TGTGCCAGTAGTCTTCAACAGGTCAATGAGCAGTTCTTC.

The genes are TRBV15 and TRBJ2-5; D unresolved. Germline V gene lookup returns CDR1 LNHNV and CDR2 YYDKDF (reference sequence). The ends were cut back, 0 bases at V and 2 bases at J, with 10 bases in the middle. The CDR3 is 15 amino acids. The CDR3 DNA reads as TGTGCCACCAGCAGAGATCCCAGTTCTCAAGAGACCCAGTACTTC. Translating it yields CATSRDPSSQETQYF.

The V and J genes are TRBV6-6 and TRBJ1-1; a weak D match, TRBD1 (6 bases). CDR1 MNHNY and CDR2 SVGAGI come from the germline V gene (reference sequence). The CDR3 runs 13 residues. V gave up 5 bases and J gave up 1 base, with 8 bases separating them. The CDR3 is CASSPGQNTEAFF. The CDR3 DNA reads TGTGCCAGCAGTCCGGGACAGAACACTGAAGCTTTCTTT.

The chain employs TRBV21-1 and TRBJ2-7; TRBD2, the table's D call, was not compared with the DNA. TRBV21-1 is listed as a pseudogene. The CDR3 sequence is 12 residues long. CDR3 DNA sequence: TGTGCCAGCAGCAAAGTGACTAACGAGCAGTACTTC. It translates to CASSKVTNEQYF.

The CDR3: CASSGDGTSGAGETQYF. The CDR3 DNA follows: TGTGCCAGCAGCGGTGACGGGACTAGCGGGGCGGGGGAGACCCAGTACTTC. The V and J genes are TRBV7-2 and TRBJ2-5; 13 bases map to TRBD2. The length of the CDR3 is 17 residues. Germline assignment: CDR1 SGHTA and CDR2 FQGNSA. V lost 5 bases and J lost 5; bases outside the gene matches: 11. The full variable domain, rest sourced from reference TRBV7-2 and TRBJ2-5, is GAGVSQSPSNKVTEKGKDVELRCDPISGHTALYWYRQSLGQGLEFLIYFQGNSAPDKSGLPSDRFSAERTGGSVSTLTIQRTQQEDSAVYLCASSGDGTSGAGETQYFGPGTRLLVL.

The rearrangement uses TRBV2 and TRBJ2-5, with TRBD2 matching 10 bases. Germline assignment: CDR1 SNHLY and CDR2 FYNNEI. There are 15 residues in the CDR3. V shed 4 bases and J 5 bases; nucleotides not matched to a gene: 7. CDR3 loop: CASSGVASGSETQYF. CDR3 coding DNA: TGTGCCAGCAGTGGTGTCGCTAGCGGGAGTGAGACCCAGTACTTC.

Only one count was recorded for this clone. This sequence joins TRBV6-4 and TRBJ2-5; perhaps TRBD1 as D (6 bases). With the DNA end fitting TRBJ2-7 better, the J assignment may be wrong. CDR1 and CDR2 (germline): MRHNA, SNTAGT. The CDR3 consists of 15 residues. CDR3 loop: CASSARGRGVYEQYF. CDR3 sequence (DNA): TGTGCCAGCAGTGCCAGGGGCCGAGGGGTCTACGAGCAGTACTTC.

The V gene is TRBV4-1, the J gene TRBJ1-1, with D perhaps TRBD1 (5 bases). The CDR3 consists of 14 residues. Deletions cut 4 bases from V and 0 bases from J, with 9 bases between. The germline V gene encodes CDR1 MGHRA and CDR2 YSYEKL. DNA for the CDR3: TGCGCCAGCAGCCGACAGACCATGAACACTGAAGCTTTCTTT. It yields the protein CASSRQTMNTEAFF.

The chain couples TRBV10-1 to TRBJ1-1; 8 bases are shared with TRBD1. The CDR3 contains 13 residues. Germline V gene lookup returns CDR1 WNHNN and CDR2 SYGVQD (reference sequence). V lost 6 bases and J lost 5; bases outside the gene matches: 5. CDR3 coding DNA: TGCGCCAGCAGCTTCGACAGGGGAACTGAAGCTTTCTTT. It specifies CASSFDRGTEAFF.

The chain links TRBV28 to TRBJ1-5; 8 bases are a match to TRBD1. Per the germline V gene, CDR1 is MDHEN and CDR2 is SYDVKM. The length of the CDR3 is 17 residues. J was trimmed by 1 base and V by 4 bases; bases with no gene match: 9. The CDR3 region is CASSSPQGVWSNQPQHF. Here the CDR3 DNA reads TGTGCCAGCAGTTCACCACAGGGGGTTTGGAGCAATCAGCCCCAGCATTTT.

This clone was found a few times. The chain carries TRBV5-1 and TRBJ1-3; D not resolved. V lost 0 bases, J lost 4 bases, and 11 bases lay in between. CDR1 SGHRS and CDR2 YFSETQ come from the germline V gene. The CDR3 is made up of 15 amino acids. The CDR3 loop reads CASSLDVGGGNTIYF. As DNA, the CDR3 is TGCGCCAGCAGCTTGGACGTGGGAGGAGGAAACACCATATATTTT.

This rearrangement joins TRBV7-2 to TRBJ2-3; the match to TRBD1 covers 11 bases. The germline V gene has CDR1 SGHTA and CDR2 FQGNSA. V trimming: 5 bases; J trimming: 3 bases; junction bases outside the gene matches: 4. This CDR3 has 15 amino acids. CDR3 sequence reads: CASSPGQGATDTQYF. The CDR3, as DNA: TGTGCCAGCAGCCCCGGACAGGGGGCTACAGATACGCAGTATTTT.

A few counts support this clone. The chain is built from TRBV5-1 and TRBJ2-3; 13 bases are a match to TRBD2. The germline V gene has CDR1 SGHRS and CDR2 YFSETQ. The trim removed 0 bases at V and 5 bases at J, leaving 0 bases unmatched. There are 15 residues in the CDR3. This CDR3 reads CASSLGLAGGDTQYF. In nucleotides, the CDR3 is TGCGCCAGCAGCTTGGGACTAGCGGGGGGAGATACGCAGTATTTT.

This clone was recorded a few times. V gene TRBV2 combines with J gene TRBJ1-5; D uncertain. Germline lookup yields CDR1 SNHLY and CDR2 FYNNEI. V was shortened by 4 bases and J by 11 bases, with 12 bases between the two germline ends. The CDR3 is made up of 12 amino acids. This CDR3 reads CASSVTPGAQHF. The CDR3 region has the DNA TGTGCCAGCAGTGTGACGCCCGGGGCCCAGCATTTT.

The chain couples TRBV6-5 to TRBJ1-1; D not resolved. The CDR3 has 15 residues. The ends were cut back, 0 bases at V and 4 bases at J, with 12 bases in the middle. Germline assignment: CDR1 MNHEY and CDR2 SVGAGI. CDR3 in amino acids: CASSYSWGRGTEAFF. CDR3 nucleotide sequence: TGTGCCAGCAGTTACTCGTGGGGTCGGGGCACTGAAGCTTTCTTT.

This sequence joins TRBV30 and TRBJ2-1, with D possibly TRBD2 on 5 matching bases. The CDR3 is made up of 15 amino acids. V dropped 0 bases and J dropped 10 bases, with 19 bases sitting between them. Germline CDR1 GTSNPN, CDR2 SVGIG (reference sequence). The CDR3 DNA reads TGTGCCTGGAGTGTACCACCTAAGAGGGTAGGGGAGCAGTTCTTC. Residues: CAWSVPPKRVGEQFF.

The chain has TRBV7-6 and TRBJ2-1; TRBD2 might be the D (5 bases). V lost 3 bases and J lost 10, with 10 bases in between. Germline assignment: CDR1 SGHVS and CDR2 FNYEAQ. This CDR3 contains 12 residues. This CDR3 reads CASSLEAGEQFF. The CDR3 nucleotides are TGTGCCAGCAGCTTGGAGGCAGGAGAGCAGTTCTTC.